This record covers a single T cell receptor beta chain. Its cognate antigen is unknown. It differs at one base from a far larger clone, so likely a read error. Profiled with immunoSEQ multiplex PCR; TCRdb holds only in-frame clones, not every one. In the table there are about 16,000 clones, approximately 90% of which are singletons. The data originate from a study of lymphopenia after photon versus proton radiotherapy. Study-wide findings and caveats: Photon-treated patients lost naive T cells and TCR diversity; proton-treated stayed stable. Only patients who died were analyzed for survival; proton advantage is unproven.

The germline V gene has CDR1 SGHTA and CDR2 FQGTGA. The CDR3 has 11 residues. With 5 bases removed from V and 6 bases from J, the gap between germline ends came to 5 bases. Specimen: peripheral blood, collected from a patient treated with proton-based radiotherapy. This receptor was obtained from a woman aged 55 to 70 with cholangiocarcinoma. Some clones in this sample may be carry-over from other donors' samples. J is TRBJ2-1 and V is TRBV7-3, with a tentative D call TRBD2 (5 bases). The CDR3 bases are TGTGCCAGCAGCGGGAGCAATGAGCAGTTCTTC. It translates to CASSGSNEQFF. The variable domain in full, with the rest retrieved from reference TRBV7-3 and TRBJ2-1, is GAGVSQTPSNKVTEKGKYVELRCDPISGHTALYWYRQSLGQGPEFLIYFQGTGAADDSGLPNDRFFAVRPEGSVSTLKIQRTERGDSAVYLCASSGSNEQFFGPGTRLTVL.